The next 20 T cell receptor beta chains were all read from a single sample in a study of blood T cell repertoires in COVID-19. This table comes from immunoSEQ multiplex PCR, and its TCRdb copy is limited to in-frame clones, with some not included. The sample holds around 110,000 clones; roughly 83% are singletons and the top ten take around 4.2%. What was sequenced was peripheral blood. These receptors came from a human donor in a cohort sampled during active COVID-19.

This rearrangement joins TRBV20-1 to TRBJ1-2; D is ambiguous. Between the trimmed V and J ends, which lost 3 bases and 9 bases, there was a span of 17 bases. In germline, CDR1 is DFQATT, CDR2 SNEGSKA (reference sequence). This CDR3 has 13 amino acids. In DNA, the CDR3 is TGCAGTGCTAGTGCCGGGGTTAGCGATCGCTACACCTTC. Translation: CSASAGVSDRYTF.

This clone was recorded only once. CDR3 loop: CASTMTGGYGYTF. The CDR3 region has the DNA TGTGCCAGTACCATGACAGGGGGGTATGGCTACACCTTC. The rearrangement uses TRBV19 and TRBJ1-2, with TRBD1 matching over 9 bases. V gave up 7 bases and J gave up 5 bases; unmatched junction bases: 5. CDR1 is LNHDA, CDR2 SQIVND, per germline (reference sequence). The CDR3 is made up of 13 amino acids.

The chain links TRBV9 to TRBJ1-5; tentative D call: TRBD1 (5 bases). Germline CDR1 reads SGDLS; CDR2 reads YYNGEE. Between the trimmed V and J ends, which lost 4 bases and 7 bases, there was a span of 15 bases. The CDR3 loop spans 14 amino acids. CDR3 sequence reads: CASSPPGVGQPQHF. Written as DNA, the CDR3 is TGTGCCAGCAGCCCCCCGGGGGTCGGCCAGCCCCAGCATTTT.

The CDR3 bases are TGTGCCTGGAGAGAGCGGACTCGGCACGAGCAGTACGTC. Translation: CAWRERTRHEQYV. V and J are TRBV30 and TRBJ2-7; D is possibly TRBD2 (5 bases). Trimming left V 3 bases short and J 5 bases short, with 14 bases between. Germline V gene lookup returns CDR1 GTSNPN and CDR2 SVGIG (reference sequence). This CDR3 contains 13 residues.

The gene calls are TRBV11-1 and TRBJ2-7; the match to TRBD2 covers 14 bases. The CDR3 loop spans 16 amino acids. Germline V gene sequence: CDR1 SGHAT, CDR2 FQDESV (reference sequence). Unmatched junction bases numbered 6, after V lost 7 bases and J lost 1 base. CDR3 amino acids: CASNGGTSGSSYEQYF. The CDR3 coding sequence is TGTGCCAGCAACGGAGGGACTAGCGGGAGTTCCTACGAGCAGTACTTC.

V usage is TRBV7-3 and J usage is TRBJ2-2, with a weak D call TRBD2 (6 bases). The germline CDR1 and CDR2 sequences are SGHTA and FQGTGA. The germline V and J ends were trimmed by 5 bases and 6 bases, with 13 bases remaining between them. The length of the CDR3 is 14 residues. The CDR3 region is CASSALAGPGELFF. CDR3 DNA: TGTGCCAGCAGCGCACTCGCGGGGCCCGGGGAGCTGTTTTTT.

V and J are TRBV3-1 (or the pseudogene TRBV3-2) and TRBJ2-3; TRBD2 matches at 9 bases. Germline V gene data show CDR1 as LGHDT and CDR2 as YNNKEL (reference sequence). This CDR3 is 14 amino acids long. Trimming took 1 base from V and 4 from J; bases not matched to a gene: 0. CDR3 protein: CASSQGGRADTQYF. In DNA, the CDR3 is TGTGCCAGCAGCCAAGGCGGGAGGGCAGATACGCAGTATTTT.

This clone was seen more than once but under ten times. The rearrangement links TRBV5-1 to TRBJ1-5; 7 bases match TRBD1. This CDR3 is built from 15 residues. V shed 1 base, J shed 2 bases, and the junction held 3 bases outside the gene matches. CDR1 is SGHRS and CDR2 is YFSETQ in the germline V gene. The CDR3 spells CASSLQGGGNQPQHF. Written as DNA, the CDR3 is TGCGCCAGCAGCTTGCAGGGGGGTGGCAATCAGCCCCAGCATTTT.

The V gene is TRBV21-1, the J gene TRBJ2-7; the table's D call, TRBD2, has no DNA check behind it. TRBV21-1 is tagged as a pseudogene. The CDR3 length is 18 residues. This chain's CDR3 is CASSKVGPGLAGSYEQYV. As DNA, the CDR3 is TGTGCCAGCAGCAAAGTGGGACCGGGACTAGCGGGATCCTACGAGCAGTACGTC.

This clone was counted between two and nine times. DNA of the CDR3: TGTGCCAGCAGTCATCTAAGGGGACAGGGTAACTACGAGCAGTACTTC. The encoded protein is CASSHLRGQGNYEQYF. The chain employs TRBV6-2 or TRBV6-3 and TRBJ2-7; 9 bases are shared with TRBD1. This CDR3 has 16 residues. With V trimmed by 5 bases and J by 3 bases, 11 bases remained unmatched. Germline CDR1 is MNHEY and CDR2 is SVGEGT.

This chain joins TRBV19 and TRBJ2-1; D may be TRBD2 (5 bases). Germline V lookup: CDR1 LNHDA, CDR2 SQIVND (reference sequence). The CDR3 loop spans 16 amino acids. Deletions cut 2 bases from V and 2 bases from J, with 13 bases between. CDR3 loop: CASSISRTPPYNEQFF. CDR3 bases: TGTGCCAGTAGTATATCTAGGACTCCGCCCTACAATGAGCAGTTCTTC. Using reference TRBV19 and TRBJ2-1 for the parts outside the CDR3, the full variable domain is DGGITQSPKYLFRKEGQNVTLSCEQNLNHDAMYWYRQDPGQGLRLIYYSQIVNDFQKGDIAEGYSVSREKKESFPLTVTSAQKNPTAFYLCASSISRTPPYNEQFFGPGTRLTVL.

The chain has TRBV14 and TRBJ2-1; 11 positions match TRBD2. This CDR3 spans 15 amino acids. V was clipped by 2 bases and J by 6 bases; unmatched bases: 3. Germline-derived CDR1 and CDR2 are SGHDN and FVKESK. This CDR3 is CASSQTSGSANEQFF. DNA of the CDR3: TGTGCCAGCAGCCAAACTAGCGGGAGTGCCAATGAGCAGTTCTTC.

The rearrangement uses TRBV7-9 and TRBJ1-1; D ambiguous. The CDR3 length is 13 residues. CDR1 is SEHNR, CDR2 FQNEAQ, per germline (reference sequence). Trimming removed 2 bases at V and 1 base at J, with 5 bases between. The CDR3 is CASSLLGNTEAFF. DNA of the CDR3: TGTGCCAGCAGCTTACTAGGGAACACTGAAGCTTTCTTT. The variable domain in full, with the rest retrieved from reference TRBV7-9 and TRBJ1-1, is DTGVSQNPRHKITKRGQNVTFRCDPISEHNRLYWYRQTLGQGPEFLTYFQNEAQLEKSRLLSDRFSAERPKGSFSTLEIQRTEQGDSAMYLCASSLLGNTEAFFGQGTRLTVV.

The chain is built from TRBV6-1 and TRBJ1-1, with D maybe TRBD1 (6 bases). The CDR3 loop spans 15 amino acids. Germline V gives CDR1 MNHNS, CDR2 SASEGT. V was clipped by 3 bases and J by 0 bases, with 11 bases between them. CDR3 sequence: CASSELDSLNTEAFF. In DNA form, the CDR3 reads TGTGCCAGCAGTGAGCTGGACAGTTTGAACACTGAAGCTTTCTTT.

The rearrangement joins TRBV5-1 to TRBJ2-5; 7 bases are a match to TRBD1. J was trimmed by 6 bases and V by 0 bases; bases with no gene match: 11. In germline, CDR1 is SGHRS, CDR2 YFSETQ. CDR3 size: 16 residues. CDR3 DNA sequence: TGCGCCAGCAGCTTGGAGGGGGTCGGGACAGACCAGACCCAGTACTTC. It translates to CASSLEGVGTDQTQYF.

This clone was counted a few times. The chain recombines TRBV25-1 with TRBJ2-1; D is perhaps TRBD1 (6 bases). The CDR3 totals 16 residues. The V gene's germline CDR1 is MGHDK and CDR2 SYGVNS. V lost 3 bases and J 5 bases, leaving 17 bases between the germline ends. The CDR3, as DNA: TGTGCCAGCAGTGATACCGGACCGGGACACGACAATGAGCAGTTCTTC. It translates to CASSDTGPGHDNEQFF.

The chain's CDR3 is CASSTMGQPSHEQFF. Here the CDR3 DNA reads TGTGCCAGTAGTACTATGGGACAGCCGAGTCATGAGCAGTTCTTC. This chain links TRBV19 with TRBJ2-1, with 7 positions matching TRBD1. CDR1 LNHDA and CDR2 SQIVND come from the germline V gene (reference sequence). The ends lost 4 bases at V and 8 bases at J; junction bases unmatched: 11. The CDR3 consists of 15 residues.

The gene calls are TRBV6-2 or TRBV6-3 and TRBJ2-4; 9 nucleotides match TRBD1. Trimming at V came to 2 bases and at J to 4 bases, leaving 3 bases not matched to a gene. This CDR3 has 15 residues. The germline CDR1 and CDR2 sequences are MNHEY and SVGEGT. The CDR3: CASSYPTGGKNIQYF. The CDR3 nucleotides are TGTGCCAGCAGTTACCCGACAGGGGGTAAAAACATTCAGTACTTC.

V and J are TRBV6-5 and TRBJ1-3; D uncertain. This CDR3 is 15 amino acids long. From germline, CDR1 is MNHEY and CDR2 SVGAGI. V lost 6 bases and J 0 bases, leaving 12 bases between the germline ends. The CDR3 spells CASSPDIDSGNTIYF. The CDR3 DNA follows: TGTGCCAGCAGCCCCGACATAGACTCTGGAAACACCATATATTTT.

The chain uses TRBV6-5 and TRBJ2-1, with D possibly matching TRBD2 (6 bases). V shed 0 bases and J shed 4 bases, with 13 bases lying between them. The CDR3 covers 16 residues. Germline values: CDR1 MNHEY, CDR2 SVGAGI. For the CDR3, the DNA is TGTGCCAGCAGTTACTCGCCTGCTAGCGCTTACAATGAGCAGTTCTTC. Its translation is CASSYSPASAYNEQFF.